A single TCR beta chain is shown here with its context. This entry is derived from a study of PD-1 blockade in classical Hodgkin lymphoma. TCRdb's copy holds only in-frame clones and misses some; the assay was immunoSEQ multiplex PCR. The data show 13,000 or so clones, approximately 81% seen once. CDR1 LNHDA and CDR2 SQIVND come from the germline V gene (reference sequence). V was trimmed by 0 bases and J by 6 bases, leaving 12 bases between them. This CDR3 spans 15 amino acids. Time point specified: cycle 4 day 1 (C4D1), after less than 7 weeks of nivolumab. No patient escaped relapse after autologous stem cell transplantation, and brentuximab vedotin exposure varied.

The V call is TRBV19, the J call TRBJ1-5; D unresolved. This material consisted of peripheral blood mononuclear cells (PBMCs), taken before the fourth cycle of nivolumab. The origin of this receptor is a human donor with classical Hodgkin lymphoma. The chain's CDR3 is CASSIDHGLGQPQHF. In DNA, the CDR3 is TGTGCCAGTAGTATAGATCATGGGCTGGGTCAGCCCCAGCATTTT.